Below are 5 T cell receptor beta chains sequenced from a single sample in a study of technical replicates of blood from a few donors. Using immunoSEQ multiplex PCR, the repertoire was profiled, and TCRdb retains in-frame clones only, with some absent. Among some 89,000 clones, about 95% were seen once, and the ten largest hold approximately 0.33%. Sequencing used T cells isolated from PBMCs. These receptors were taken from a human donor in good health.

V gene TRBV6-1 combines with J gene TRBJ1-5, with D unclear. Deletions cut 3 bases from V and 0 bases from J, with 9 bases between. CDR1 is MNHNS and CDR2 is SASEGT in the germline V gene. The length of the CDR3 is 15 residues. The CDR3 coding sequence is TGTGCCAGCAGTGACACCCTATATAGCAATCAGCCCCAGCATTTT. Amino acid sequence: CASSDTLYSNQPQHF.

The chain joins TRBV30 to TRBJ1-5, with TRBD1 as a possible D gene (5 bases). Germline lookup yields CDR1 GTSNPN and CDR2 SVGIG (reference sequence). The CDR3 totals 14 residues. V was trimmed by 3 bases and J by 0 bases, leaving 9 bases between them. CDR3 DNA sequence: TGTGCCTGGAGCAGGGCTGGTAGCAATCAGCCCCAGCATTTT. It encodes CAWSRAGSNQPQHF.

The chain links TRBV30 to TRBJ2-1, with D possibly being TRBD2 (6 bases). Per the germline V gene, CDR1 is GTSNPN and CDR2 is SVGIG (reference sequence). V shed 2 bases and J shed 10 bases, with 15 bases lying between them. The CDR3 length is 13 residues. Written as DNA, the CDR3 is TGTGCCTGGAGTAATAGCGGCCCGGGGGAGCAGTTCTTC. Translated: CAWSNSGPGEQFF.

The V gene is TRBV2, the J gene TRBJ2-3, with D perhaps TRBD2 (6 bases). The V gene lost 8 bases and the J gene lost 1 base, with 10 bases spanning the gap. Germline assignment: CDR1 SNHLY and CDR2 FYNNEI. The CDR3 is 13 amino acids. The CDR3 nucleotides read TGTGCCAGCGCAGGAGGGGGCACAGATACGCAGTATTTT. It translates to CASAGGGTDTQYF.

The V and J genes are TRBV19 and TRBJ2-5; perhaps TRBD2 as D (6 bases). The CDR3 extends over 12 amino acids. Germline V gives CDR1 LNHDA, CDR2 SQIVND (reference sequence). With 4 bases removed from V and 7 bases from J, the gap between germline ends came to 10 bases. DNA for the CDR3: TGTGCCAGTAGTAGTCCGGGAGCGACCCAGTACTTC. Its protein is CASSSPGATQYF.